Here is one T cell receptor beta chain with its context. Its antigen is still unknown. Trimming pared 3 bases from V and 1 base from J, leaving 7 bases between. The CDR3 consists of 13 residues. These data belong to a study of blood T cells in healthy people across ages. General study results and limits: From one million sequenced T cells, diversity estimates were lower bounds.

The second PCR ran 7 to 11 cycles with a sample-barcoded 5' primer and J-beta primers. TCRdb re-derived calls from the 5' RACE reads in MiXCR, one entry per CDR3 protein. The data contain some 700,000 distinct CDR3 sequences, roughly 44% of them singletons. The sequence came from a woman aged 60 to 75 in good health. The sequenced sample was blood. The rearrangement links TRBV12-3 or TRBV12-4 to TRBJ2-7; D ambiguous. The CDR3 protein is CASSFHGSYEQYF. In DNA form, the CDR3 reads TGTGCCAGCAGTTTCCACGGGTCCTACGAGCAGTACTTC.